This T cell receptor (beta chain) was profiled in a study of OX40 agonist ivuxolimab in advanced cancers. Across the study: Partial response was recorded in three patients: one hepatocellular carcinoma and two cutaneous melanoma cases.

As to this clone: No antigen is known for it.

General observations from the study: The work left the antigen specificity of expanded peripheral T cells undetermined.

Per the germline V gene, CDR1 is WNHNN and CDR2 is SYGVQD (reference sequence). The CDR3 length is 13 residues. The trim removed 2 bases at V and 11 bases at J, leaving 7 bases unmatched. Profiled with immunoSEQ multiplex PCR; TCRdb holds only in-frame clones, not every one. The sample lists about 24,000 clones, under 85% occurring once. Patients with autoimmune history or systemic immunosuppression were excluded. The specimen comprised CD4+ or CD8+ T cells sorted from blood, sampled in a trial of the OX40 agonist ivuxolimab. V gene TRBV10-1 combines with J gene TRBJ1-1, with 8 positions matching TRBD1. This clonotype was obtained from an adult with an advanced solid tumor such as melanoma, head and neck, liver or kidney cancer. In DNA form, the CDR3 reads TGCGCCAGCAGTGAGAGGGGACAGGAGCCGGCTTTCTTT. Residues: CASSERGQEPAFF.